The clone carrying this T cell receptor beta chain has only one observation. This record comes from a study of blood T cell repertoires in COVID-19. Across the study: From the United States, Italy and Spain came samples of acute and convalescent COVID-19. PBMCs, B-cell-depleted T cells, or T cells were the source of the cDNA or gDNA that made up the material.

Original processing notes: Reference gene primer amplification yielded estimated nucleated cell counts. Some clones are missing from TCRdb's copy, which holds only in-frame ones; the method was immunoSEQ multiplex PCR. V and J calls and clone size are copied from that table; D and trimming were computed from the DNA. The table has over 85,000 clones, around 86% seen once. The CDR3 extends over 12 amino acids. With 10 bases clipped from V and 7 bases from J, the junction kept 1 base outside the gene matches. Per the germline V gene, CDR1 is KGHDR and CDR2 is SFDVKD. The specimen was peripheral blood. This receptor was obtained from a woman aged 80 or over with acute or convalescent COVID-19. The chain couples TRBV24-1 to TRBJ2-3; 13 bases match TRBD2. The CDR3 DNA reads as TGTGCCACGGGGACTAGCGGGAATACGCAGTATTTT. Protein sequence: CATGTSGNTQYF.